Each of the 24 T cell receptor beta chains below was sequenced from the same sample in a study of siplizumab effects on memory and regulatory T cells. Produced via immunoSEQ multiplex PCR; TCRdb's table is partial and in-frame only. The repertoire holds 62,000 or so clones, with less than 90% as singletons. The sequenced sample consisted of memory CD4+ T cells sorted from blood. The receptor set was obtained from a human donor in good health.

This clone was seen a few times. The genes are TRBV12-5 and TRBJ2-7; D unclear. Trimming removed 2 bases at V and 2 bases at J, with 10 bases between. This CDR3 has 14 amino acids. Per the germline V gene, CDR1 is LGHNT and CDR2 is FRNRAP. CDR3 DNA sequence: TGTGCTAGTGGTTTGTGGCGCAAGACCTACGAGCAGTACTTC. Its protein product is CASGLWRKTYEQYF.

This chain connects TRBV19 to TRBJ1-1; no definite D call. Trimming took off 4 bases at V and 4 bases at J, with 10 bases between the two ends. From germline, CDR1 is LNHDA and CDR2 SQIVND (reference sequence). The length of the CDR3 is 13 residues. The CDR3 reads CASSKSSATEAFF. In nucleotides, the CDR3 is TGTGCCAGTAGTAAGAGTAGTGCCACTGAAGCTTTCTTT.

This clone has a handful of counts. The rearrangement uses TRBV6-5 and TRBJ1-5, with unresolved D. CDR3 length: 14 amino acids. The V end was cut by 0 bases, the J end by 5 bases, with 8 bases between. The V gene's germline CDR1 is MNHEY and CDR2 SVGAGI. The CDR3 nucleotides are TGTGCCAGCAGTTACTCGATAACGTATCAGCCCCAGCATTTT. It translates to CASSYSITYQPQHF.

The V and J genes are TRBV5-5 and TRBJ2-7, with D perhaps TRBD2 (5 bases). V dropped 0 bases and J dropped 0 bases, with 10 bases sitting between them. This CDR3 contains 15 residues. From germline, CDR1 is SGHKS and CDR2 YYEKEE (reference sequence). The CDR3 sequence: CASSLAGSLSYEQYF. For the CDR3, the DNA is TGTGCCAGCAGCTTGGCGGGGAGCCTCTCCTACGAGCAGTACTTC.

This clone was seen a few times. The rearrangement links TRBV5-1 to TRBJ2-7, with a weak D call TRBD1 (5 bases). Trimming took off 4 bases at V and 6 bases at J, with 20 bases between the two ends. The CDR3 length is 15 residues. Germline values: CDR1 SGHRS, CDR2 YFSETQ. CDR3 sequence (DNA): TGCGCCAGCAGCCAGCTAAACAGGCTGAAAGGCGAGCAGTACTTC. Its protein product is CASSQLNRLKGEQYF. Variable domain in full (rest from reference TRBV5-1 and TRBJ2-7): KAGVTQTPRYLIKTRGQQVTLSCSPISGHRSVSWYQQTPGQGLQFLFEYFSETQRNKGNFPGRFSGRQFSNSRSEMNVSTLELGDSALYLCASSQLNRLKGEQYFGPGTRLTVT.

The rearrangement uses TRBV10-1 and TRBJ2-3; D perhaps matches TRBD2 (6 bases). There are 14 residues in the CDR3. Looked up from germline, CDR1 is WNHNN and CDR2 is SYGVQD (reference sequence). Between the trimmed V and J ends, which lost 0 bases and 4 bases, there was a span of 8 bases. The CDR3 sequence: CASSESASADTQYF. DNA for the CDR3: TGCGCCAGCAGTGAGTCGGCTAGCGCAGATACGCAGTATTTT.

The V and J genes are TRBV19 and TRBJ2-7; D possibly matches TRBD1 or TRBD2 (5 bases each). V shed 3 bases and J shed 1 base, with 7 bases lying between them. CDR3 length: 13 residues. Germline values: CDR1 LNHDA, CDR2 SQIVND (reference sequence). CDR3 sequence reads: CASSMRGSYEQYF. The DNA of the CDR3 is TGTGCCAGTAGTATGAGGGGATCCTACGAGCAGTACTTC.

The chain links TRBV5-1 to TRBJ1-4; 7 bases fit TRBD1. The germline V gene has CDR1 SGHRS and CDR2 YFSETQ. J gave up 7 bases and V 3 bases, and 3 bases lay outside the gene matches. The CDR3 runs to 13 residues. The CDR3 loop is CASSSGTAEKLFF. In DNA, the CDR3 is TGCGCCAGCAGCTCCGGGACAGCTGAAAAACTGTTTTTT.

V usage is TRBV4-2 and J usage is TRBJ1-1; D possibly corresponds to TRBD1 (6 bases). Looked up from germline, CDR1 is LGHNA and CDR2 is YNFKEQ. This CDR3 is 15 amino acids long. Trimming took 3 bases from V and 1 from J, leaving 12 bases between them. DNA of the CDR3: TGTGCCAGCAGCCAGCCCCCCAGGGGGAACACTGAAGCTTTCTTT. Protein: CASSQPPRGNTEAFF.

The chain carries TRBV7-2 and TRBJ1-2; D gene unclear. The CDR3 sequence is 12 residues long. Looked up from germline, CDR1 is SGHTA and CDR2 is FQGNSA. V was cut by 6 bases and J by 4 bases, with 9 bases left in between. The CDR3 coding sequence is TGTGCCAGCAGTCCCAGGAGCTATGGCTACACCTTC. Residues: CASSPRSYGYTF. The full variable domain, with the rest looked up from reference TRBV7-2 and TRBJ1-2, is GAGVSQSPSNKVTEKGKDVELRCDPISGHTALYWYRQSLGQGLEFLIYFQGNSAPDKSGLPSDRFSAERTGGSVSTLTIQRTQQEDSAVYLCASSPRSYGYTFGSGTRLTVV.

The chain recombines TRBV5-1 with TRBJ1-1, with 7 positions matching TRBD1. Germline V lookup: CDR1 SGHRS, CDR2 YFSETQ. The CDR3 is made up of 13 amino acids. J gave up 12 bases and V 2 bases, and 10 bases lay outside the gene matches. The CDR3 coding sequence is TGCGCCAGCAGCTTTTGGGGGGAACAGGGGACTTTCTTT. Its translation: CASSFWGEQGTFF.

The V and J genes are TRBV12-5 and TRBJ2-5, with 7 positions matching TRBD2. The CDR3 covers 13 residues. After removal of 8 bases from V and 0 bases from J, the junction contained 3 bases not matched to a gene. Germline loops: CDR1 LGHNT, CDR2 FRNRAP. In DNA, the CDR3 is TGTGCTAGTCGGGGGGACTACCAAGAGACCCAGTACTTC. This encodes CASRGDYQETQYF.

The chain has TRBV7-9 and TRBJ1-3; D is undetermined. The CDR3 is made up of 14 amino acids. Germline V gene lookup returns CDR1 SEHNR and CDR2 FQNEAQ (reference sequence). The ends were cut back, 5 bases at V and 0 bases at J, with 8 bases in the middle. The DNA for the CDR3 is TGTGCCAGCAGCCGACCTCGCTCTGGAAACACCATATATTTT. Translating gives CASSRPRSGNTIYF.

The V and J genes are TRBV19 and TRBJ1-4, with D uncertain. Trimming shortened V by 10 bases and J by 0 bases, and 6 bases separated the two germline ends. The CDR3 length is 12 residues. Germline assignment: CDR1 LNHDA and CDR2 SQIVND (reference sequence). CDR3 region: CATGSTNEKLFF. The CDR3 DNA sequence: TGTGCCACGGGGTCAACTAATGAAAAACTGTTTTTT. The full variable domain, completed using reference TRBV19 and TRBJ1-4, is DGGITQSPKYLFRKEGQNVTLSCEQNLNHDAMYWYRQDPGQGLRLIYYSQIVNDFQKGDIAEGYSVSREKKESFPLTVTSAQKNPTAFYLCATGSTNEKLFFGSGTQLSVL.

This chain links TRBV5-1 with TRBJ2-7; 7 nucleotides agree with TRBD2. The CDR3 runs 14 residues. V lost 0 bases to trimming and J lost 5 bases; unmatched junction nucleotides: 5. CDR1 SGHRS and CDR2 YFSETQ come from the germline V gene. This chain's CDR3 is CASSLVTLADEQYF. The DNA of the CDR3 is TGCGCCAGCAGCTTGGTAACTCTAGCGGACGAGCAGTACTTC.

V usage is TRBV18 and J usage is TRBJ2-2; TRBD2 matches at 9 bases. CDR1 and CDR2 from the germline V gene are KGHSH and LQKENI. J gave up 3 bases and V 4 bases, and 12 bases lay outside the gene matches. The CDR3 sequence is 18 residues long. CDR3 protein: CASSRVSRTSVDTGELFF. The CDR3 DNA follows: TGTGCCAGCTCACGAGTCTCCAGGACTAGCGTGGACACCGGGGAGCTGTTTTTT.

In this sample, this clone turned up once. This chain links TRBV2 with TRBJ1-2, with a weak D call TRBD1 (5 bases). V lost 9 bases and J lost 5, with 19 bases in between. CDR1 is SNHLY, CDR2 FYNNEI, per germline. CDR3 length: 14 residues. The CDR3 protein is CARRTAGGVYGYTF. Here the CDR3 DNA reads TGTGCCAGGAGGACGGCAGGAGGGGTATATGGCTACACCTTC.

The V call is TRBV5-6, the J call TRBJ1-1, with D unclear. Trimming cost V 4 bases and J 4 bases, with 14 bases left between them. Germline V gene sequence: CDR1 SGHDT, CDR2 YYEEEE. This CDR3 contains 14 residues. The DNA for the CDR3 is TGTGCCAGCAGCGCCCGACCGGATAGCACTGAAGCTTTCTTT. It specifies CASSARPDSTEAFF.

This clone was picked up a small number of times. This chain uses TRBV7-3 with TRBJ2-1; D might be TRBD2 (5 bases). V gave up 5 bases and J gave up 6 bases, with 17 bases separating them. The germline CDR1 and CDR2 sequences are SGHTA and FQGTGA. The CDR3 loop spans 15 amino acids. The CDR3 loop is CASSAFGLGSNEQFF. In DNA form, the CDR3 reads TGTGCCAGCAGCGCTTTCGGACTGGGGTCCAATGAGCAGTTCTTC.

The J gene is TRBJ2-5, the V gene TRBV5-1, with unresolved D. The CDR3 is 14 amino acids. Germline lookup yields CDR1 SGHRS and CDR2 YFSETQ. The V end lost 0 bases, the J end lost 2 bases, and 8 bases lay between the germline ends. The CDR3 loop is CASSLASLQETQYF. The CDR3 region has the DNA TGCGCCAGCAGCTTGGCCAGCTTACAAGAGACCCAGTACTTC.

The sample holds a few counts of this clone. Here the CDR3 reads CASRKTGDTEAFF. In DNA form, the CDR3 reads TGTGCCAGCAGGAAGACAGGCGACACTGAAGCTTTCTTT. The genes are TRBV6-5 and TRBJ1-1; weak D call: TRBD1 (6 bases). This CDR3 region has 13 residues. Trimming removed 6 bases from V and 3 bases from J, with 11 bases in between. CDR1 and CDR2 (germline): MNHEY, SVGAGI.

This clone was seen once. The chain is built from TRBV4-1 and TRBJ2-3, with D uncertain. V lost 0 bases and J 2 bases, leaving 24 bases between the germline ends. The CDR3 contains 20 residues. Per the germline V gene, CDR1 is MGHRA and CDR2 is YSYEKL. The CDR3 spells CASSQDRVHLGRKDTDTQYF. The DNA of the CDR3 is TGCGCCAGCAGCCAAGATCGTGTCCACTTAGGGCGCAAGGACACAGATACGCAGTATTTT.

The chain combines TRBV19 with TRBJ2-1, with D unclear. Germline CDR1 and CDR2: LNHDA and SQIVND (reference sequence). The V gene lost 3 bases and the J gene lost 4 bases, with 7 bases spanning the gap. The length of the CDR3 is 13 residues. The CDR3 coding sequence is TGTGCCAGTAGTATGGGCAGATACAATGAGCAGTTCTTC. It yields the protein CASSMGRYNEQFF.

This rearrangement joins TRBV20-1 to TRBJ2-5; tentative D call: TRBD2 (5 bases). Deletions cut 0 bases from V and 9 bases from J, with 8 bases between. Germline values: CDR1 DFQATT, CDR2 SNEGSKA (reference sequence). The CDR3 covers 11 residues. In DNA, the CDR3 is TGCAGTGCTAGAGATCACGGGGCCCAGTACTTC. Its translation: CSARDHGAQYF.